Listed below are T cell receptor beta chains from one sample, sequenced in a study of T cell repertoires in aging, cancer and after chemotherapy. MiXCR was run by TCRdb on the multiplex PCR reads, yielding one entry per CDR3 protein. This sample has thousands of distinct CDR3 sequences, with under 35% found just once. Sequenced input: blood. The receptor source for this set is a human donor in good health. Each CDR3 is given with its conserved first and last residue. The D gene is left open where the match is weak. Rows give clone size only sometimes, using once, few, many, or a class for an expanded clone.

j_gene | abundance | d_gene | v_gene | CDR3nt | CDR3aa
TRBJ1-4 | few | - | TRBV19 | TGTGCCAGTAGTAGGGGGGGGCTTGGTGAAAAACTGTTTTTT | CASSRGGLGEKLFF
TRBJ1-5 | medium-sized | - | TRBV30 | TGTGCCTGGAGTGTAGGGGCAGGGATGCAGCCCCAGCATTTT | CAWSVGAGMQPQHF
TRBJ1-6 | few | - | TRBV6-5 | TGTGCCAGCAGTTACCGGACGGTTTATAATTCACCCCTCCACTTT | CASSYRTVYNSPLHF
TRBJ1-1 | - | TRBD1 | TRBV6-5 | TGTGCCAGCAGTTACTTTCAGGGGGCGCGCCACACTGAAGCTTTCTTT | CASSYFQGARHTEAFF
TRBJ1-3 | - | - | TRBV6-1 | TGTGCCAGCAGTGAATTTCTGGGATCTGGAAACACCATATATTTT | CASSEFLGSGNTIYF
TRBJ2-3 | medium-sized | - | TRBV27 | TGTGCCAGCAGTTTAATTGGGGGTACAGATACGCAGTATTTT | CASSLIGGTDTQYF
TRBJ1-2 | - | - | TRBV5-1 | TGCGCCAGCAGCTTGTCGACAGGACCCTATGGCTACACCTTC | CASSLSTGPYGYTF
TRBJ2-3 | few | - | TRBV19 | TGTGCCAGTAGTAACCCGATTGATACGCAGTATTTT | CASSNPIDTQYF
TRBJ1-6 | - | - | TRBV19 | TGTGCCAGTAGTACAGGGTCGGGAAATTCACCCCTCCACTTT | CASSTGSGNSPLHF
TRBJ1-5 | - | TRBD1 | TRBV19 | TGTGCCAGTAGTACGAGGGACAGGGGGTACAATCAGCCCCAGCATTTT | CASSTRDRGYNQPQHF
TRBJ2-1 | medium-sized | - | TRBV5-4 | TGTGCCAGCAGCTTGACAGCCGCTGAGCAGTTCTTC | CASSLTAAEQFF
TRBJ1-1 | few | - | TRBV27 | TGTGCCAGCAGTTTCCTCGGATCGAACACTGAAGCTTTCTTT | CASSFLGSNTEAFF
TRBJ1-2 | few | TRBD1 | TRBV5-6 | TGTGCCAGCAGCTTGGTGACAGGGCTACTGGACAACTATGGCTACACCTTC | CASSLVTGLLDNYGYTF
TRBJ1-3 | - | - | TRBV19 | TGTGCCAGTCGTATCCGGGACTCTGGAAACACCATATATTTT | CASRIRDSGNTIYF
TRBJ1-1 | - | - | TRBV7-2 | TGTGCCAGCAGCTACACGGACACTGAAGCTTTCTTT | CASSYTDTEAFF
TRBJ2-7 | few | - | TRBV27 | TGTGCCAGCAGTTTAAGCAACACCTACGAGCAGTACTTC | CASSLSNTYEQYF
TRBJ1-5 | few | TRBD1 | TRBV15 | TGTGCCACCAGCAGAGTTCGGGGCGGACGGGTCCAGGGGGGTCAGCCCCAGCATTTT | CATSRVRGGRVQGGQPQHF
TRBJ1-1 | once | TRBD1 | TRBV11-1 | TGTGCCAGCAGCTCGACAGGGATCACTGAAGCTTTCTTT | CASSSTGITEAFF
TRBJ1-2 | - | TRBD1 | TRBV7-6 | TGTGCCAGCAGCTTAGCCCCCAGGGGGAGCGGTGGCTACACCTTC | CASSLAPRGSGGYTF
TRBJ1-2 | - | - | TRBV5-1 | TGCGCCAGCAGCTCTACCGTAGAATCCGCTAACTATGGCTACACCTTC | CASSSTVESANYGYTF
TRBJ2-7 | - | - | TRBV6-5 | TGTGCCAGCAGTAGAAATCAGGGTAGGCGGGGCGAGCAGTACTTC | CASSRNQGRRGEQYF
TRBJ1-4 | once | TRBD1 | TRBV11-1 | TGTGACAGCAGAGGACAGGGGGATGAAAAACTGTTTTTT | CDSRGQGDEKLFF
TRBJ2-7 | - | - | TRBV10-3 | TGTGCCATCGGCCAAGGCAGGGTGACCTACGAGCAGTACTTC | CAIGQGRVTYEQYF
TRBJ2-3 | - | TRBD1 | TRBV20-1 | TGCAGTGCCAGTACAGGGGAAGATACGCAGTATTTT | CSASTGEDTQYF
TRBJ1-2 | - | TRBD1 | TRBV5-4 | TGTGCCAGCCACAGCACAGGGGATGGCTACACCTTC | CASHSTGDGYTF
TRBJ1-2 | few | TRBD1 | TRBV19 | TGTGCCAGTAGCGCCCGGGACAGGGGCGGGTATGGCTACACCTTC | CASSARDRGGYGYTF
TRBJ2-7 | - | TRBD2 | TRBV6-2/TRBV6-3 | TGTGCCAGCAATCATGCGGGGGGCCACGAGCAGTACTTC | CASNHAGGHEQYF
TRBJ2-1 | few | TRBD2 | TRBV5-4 | TGTGCCAGCAGCTCCGCGACTAGCGGGGGTTTAGGGAATGAGCAGTTCTTC | CASSSATSGGLGNEQFF
TRBJ2-5 | - | - | TRBV5-4 | TGTGCCAGCAGCGAGGAAGGGGAGACCCAGTACTTC | CASSEEGETQYF
TRBJ2-7 | - | TRBD1 | TRBV6-1 | TGTGCCAGCACAGGGACAGGGCTCCACGAGCAGTACTTC | CASTGTGLHEQYF
TRBJ1-4 | - | - | TRBV6-2/TRBV6-3 | TGTGCCAGCAGTACAGGTGAAAAACTGTTTTTT | CASSTGEKLFF
TRBJ1-6 | - | - | TRBV6-5 | TGTGCCAGCAGTTCGAGCGGGGGGACGAATTCACCCCTCCACTTT | CASSSSGGTNSPLHF
TRBJ1-2 | few | - | TRBV19 | TGTGCCAGTAGTATACAAGGCCAGGGACACGGCGGCTACACCTTC | CASSIQGQGHGGYTF
TRBJ2-2 | - | - | TRBV20-1 | TGCAGTGCCTTATTCACAACCGGGGGCACCGGGGAGCTGTTTTTT | CSALFTTGGTGELFF
TRBJ2-7 | - | - | TRBV19 | TGTGCCAGTAGTACCGGGGCTACCTACGAGCAGTACTTC | CASSTGATYEQYF
TRBJ2-1 | - | TRBD2 | TRBV7-6 | TGTGCCAGCAGCTCTAGCGGGGGGGCCTTCAATGAGCAGTTCTTC | CASSSSGGAFNEQFF